Presented here are 23 T cell receptor beta chains from one specimen sequenced in a study of blood T cell repertoires in COVID-19. Here immunoSEQ multiplex PCR was the method, and the copy in TCRdb shows in-frame clones only, minus some. The profile shows more than 200,000 clones, about 85% of them singletons. The sequenced sample consisted of peripheral blood. The receptors shown here come from a woman aged 80 or over with acute or convalescent COVID-19.

J is TRBJ1-4 and V is TRBV10-3, with TRBD1 matching 7 bases. The length of the CDR3 is 12 residues. The ends lost 10 bases at V and 4 bases at J; junction bases unmatched: 3. Germline loops: CDR1 ENHRY, CDR2 SYGVKD. CDR3 protein: CATGQNNEKLFF. CDR3 nucleotide sequence: TGTGCCACGGGACAGAATAATGAAAAACTGTTTTTT.

This chain uses TRBV3-1 (or the pseudogene TRBV3-2) with TRBJ1-6; D unclear. Germline V lookup: CDR1 LGHDT, CDR2 YNNKEL (reference sequence). Trimming stripped 1 base from V and 6 bases from J, with 7 bases between. This CDR3 spans 14 amino acids. CDR3 sequence (DNA): TGTGCCAGCAGCCAAGGTTATCTTAATTCACCCCTCCACTTT. Translating it yields CASSQGYLNSPLHF.

V and J are TRBV6-5 and TRBJ2-7, with D possibly being TRBD1 (6 bases). V gave up 6 bases and J gave up 0 bases, with 15 bases separating them. CDR3 size: 15 residues. From germline, CDR1 is MNHEY and CDR2 SVGAGI. CDR3 sequence: CASRIGGQNSYEQYF. In DNA form, the CDR3 reads TGTGCCAGCAGGATTGGAGGACAGAACTCCTACGAGCAGTACTTC.

This clone was recorded a few times. J is TRBJ1-3 and V is TRBV25-1; a weak D match, TRBD1 (6 bases). V was shortened by 6 bases and J by 4 bases, with 10 bases between the two germline ends. Germline V lookup: CDR1 MGHDK, CDR2 SYGVNS. The CDR3 has 13 amino acids. CDR3 DNA: TGTGCCAGCAGATACGGGACAGGAAACACCATATATTTT. This gives the protein CASRYGTGNTIYF.

This sequence joins TRBV19 and TRBJ2-1, with 9 nucleotides matching TRBD1. With V trimmed by 6 bases and J by 7 bases, 10 bases remained unmatched. The CDR3 totals 15 residues. In germline, CDR1 is LNHDA, CDR2 SQIVND (reference sequence). CDR3 nucleotide sequence: TGTGCCAGTAGAGACAGGGGGTCTTCGGTGAATGAGCAGTTCTTC. It yields the protein CASRDRGSSVNEQFF.

Concerning this clone: The sample has other DNA sequences that encode this CDR3 too. The rearrangement links TRBV11-3 to TRBJ2-1, with D possibly TRBD2 on 5 matching bases. This CDR3 spans 13 amino acids. Germline-derived CDR1 and CDR2 are SGHNT and YENEEA. The V end lost 5 bases, the J end lost 7 bases, and 12 bases lay between the germline ends. The CDR3 region has the DNA TGTGCCAGCAGCCCGGACTCGTGGAATGAGCAGTTCTTC. Protein sequence: CASSPDSWNEQFF.

A single count supports this clone. This sequence joins TRBV18 and TRBJ2-5; 11 bases map to TRBD2. Germline values: CDR1 KGHSH, CDR2 LQKENI. V trimming: 3 bases; J trimming: 2 bases; junction bases outside the gene matches: 5. This CDR3 has 16 residues. DNA for the CDR3: TGTGCCAGCTCACCTCTCCTAGCGGGGGGACAAGAGACCCAGTACTTC. Residues: CASSPLLAGGQETQYF.

The sample holds one count of this clone. The chain couples TRBV6-4 to TRBJ2-2; perhaps TRBD1 as D (5 bases). Germline loops: CDR1 MRHNA, CDR2 SNTAGT. V was cut by 4 bases and J by 5 bases, with 11 bases left in between. This CDR3 has 14 residues. CDR3 sequence reads: CASSANQGTGELFF. CDR3 bases: TGTGCCAGCAGTGCAAATCAGGGAACCGGGGAGCTGTTTTTT.

This chain connects TRBV3-1 (or the pseudogene TRBV3-2) to TRBJ1-2, with 8 bases lining up with TRBD1. This CDR3 comprises 16 residues. Germline loops: CDR1 LGHDT, CDR2 YNNKEL (reference sequence). Germline trimming cut 2 bases from V and 8 bases from J; bases unmatched to any gene: 13. The CDR3: CASSQPVVTGVIGYTF. For the CDR3, the DNA is TGTGCCAGCAGCCAACCTGTTGTGACAGGGGTAATAGGCTACACCTTC.

The chain employs TRBV5-1 and TRBJ2-7, with D uncertain. Per germline, CDR1 SGHRS and CDR2 YFSETQ. CDR3 length: 14 amino acids. V shed 4 bases and J shed 4 bases, with 15 bases lying between them. In DNA, the CDR3 is TGCGCCAGCAGCCCCGGGTCTGGCTTATACGAGCAGTACTTC. Protein product: CASSPGSGLYEQYF.

The chain joins TRBV19 to TRBJ1-2, with a possible D match to TRBD1 (6 bases). There are 15 residues in the CDR3. V lost 4 bases to trimming and J lost 8 bases, with 20 bases between them. Germline V gene data show CDR1 as LNHDA and CDR2 as SQIVND (reference sequence). CDR3 DNA sequence: TGTGCCAGTAGTACATTAAACCGGGACACAAAAGGCTACACCTTC. It translates to CASSTLNRDTKGYTF. Full variable domain (remainder filled in from reference TRBV19 and TRBJ1-2): DGGITQSPKYLFRKEGQNVTLSCEQNLNHDAMYWYRQDPGQGLRLIYYSQIVNDFQKGDIAEGYSVSREKKESFPLTVTSAQKNPTAFYLCASSTLNRDTKGYTFGSGTRLTVV.

V usage is TRBV28 and J usage is TRBJ2-7; possibly TRBD1 for D (6 bases). In germline, CDR1 is MDHEN, CDR2 SYDVKM. Trimming left V 6 bases short and J 3 bases short, with 15 bases between. This CDR3 has 14 amino acids. Here the CDR3 DNA reads TGTGCCAGCAGACCCGGGACATATTACTACGAGCAGTACTTC. Its translation: CASRPGTYYYEQYF.

This chain joins TRBV3-1 (or the pseudogene TRBV3-2) and TRBJ2-5; tentatively, D is TRBD2 (6 bases). The germline V gene has CDR1 LGHDT and CDR2 YNNKEL (reference sequence). The V and J ends lost 3 bases and 3 bases respectively, with 8 bases between them. The CDR3 has 13 residues. This CDR3 reads CASSQGTEETQYF. In DNA form, the CDR3 reads TGTGCCAGCAGCCAGGGGACTGAAGAGACCCAGTACTTC.

The genes are TRBV3-1 (or the pseudogene TRBV3-2) and TRBJ2-3, with 12 bases fitting TRBD2. The CDR3 spans 18 residues. Germline loops: CDR1 LGHDT, CDR2 YNNKEL (reference sequence). The trim removed 4 bases at V and 0 bases at J, leaving 8 bases unmatched. The CDR3 DNA follows: TGTGCCAGCAGCCGCAGCACCGGGACTAGCGGGAGCACAGATACGCAGTATTTT. Translating it yields CASSRSTGTSGSTDTQYF.

The V call is TRBV12-5, the J call TRBJ1-4, with TRBD1 matching 10 bases. Germline lookup yields CDR1 LGHNT and CDR2 FRNRAP. This CDR3 comprises 18 residues. Unmatched junction bases numbered 16, after V lost 4 bases and J lost 8 bases. This CDR3 is CASGYDLHSGTGVEKLFF. The CDR3 DNA is TGTGCTAGTGGTTACGACCTTCACTCCGGGACAGGGGTGGAAAAACTGTTTTTT.

The chain joins TRBV10-3 to TRBJ1-1; unclear D gene. V gave up 0 bases and J gave up 0 bases, with 5 bases separating them. Per germline, CDR1 ENHRY and CDR2 SYGVKD. The length of the CDR3 is 14 residues. The CDR3 DNA sequence: TGTGCCATCAGTGAGTCGGCCTTGAACACTGAAGCTTTCTTT. Protein sequence: CAISESALNTEAFF.

The chain uses TRBV2 and TRBJ1-5; the D is unclear. This CDR3 is 15 amino acids long. Germline V gives CDR1 SNHLY, CDR2 FYNNEI. Trimming removed 8 bases at V and 0 bases at J, with 14 bases between. The CDR3 is CASASSDNSNQPQHF. In DNA form, the CDR3 reads TGTGCCAGCGCCTCTAGCGACAATAGCAATCAGCCCCAGCATTTT.

This clone has just one count. V usage is TRBV7-9 and J usage is TRBJ1-1, with D unresolved. With 3 bases removed from V and 4 bases from J, the gap between germline ends came to 9 bases. Germline V gives CDR1 SEHNR, CDR2 FQNEAQ (reference sequence). This CDR3 is 13 amino acids long. The CDR3 is CASSFGESTEAFF. The CDR3 DNA reads as TGTGCCAGCAGCTTTGGGGAGAGCACTGAAGCTTTCTTT. The full variable domain, completed using reference TRBV7-9 and TRBJ1-1, is DTGVSQNPRHKITKRGQNVTFRCDPISEHNRLYWYRQTLGQGPEFLTYFQNEAQLEKSRLLSDRFSAERPKGSFSTLEIQRTEQGDSAMYLCASSFGESTEAFFGQGTRLTVV.

The sample holds one count of this clone. The V gene is TRBV9, the J gene TRBJ2-7, with D possibly being TRBD1 (6 bases). The CDR3 extends over 15 amino acids. CDR1 and CDR2 (germline): SGDLS, YYNGEE. V was clipped by 0 bases and J by 2 bases, with 12 bases between them. This CDR3 is CASSVAGTSTYEQYF. In DNA, the CDR3 is TGTGCCAGCAGCGTAGCCGGGACATCCACCTACGAGCAGTACTTC.

The V call is TRBV10-2, the J call TRBJ2-1; 10 bases fit TRBD1. The germline CDR1 and CDR2 sequences are WSHSY and SAAADI. V gave up 4 bases and J gave up 3 bases; unmatched junction bases: 6. The CDR3 is made up of 16 amino acids. In nucleotides, the CDR3 is TGCGCCAGCAGTGTAGGGACAGGGGAAAACTACAATGAGCAGTTCTTC. Translated: CASSVGTGENYNEQFF.

The chain couples TRBV23-1 to TRBJ1-5, with 11 positions matching TRBD1. TRBV23-1 counts as an open reading frame of uncertain function. V lost 4 bases to trimming and J lost 2 bases; unmatched junction nucleotides: 16. The CDR3 contains 20 residues. CDR3 nucleotides: TGCGCCAGCAGTCCATGGGCCCCGGGACAGGGGGGTGACGGCAATCAGCCCCAGCATTTT. Amino acid sequence: CASSPWAPGQGGDGNQPQHF.

The chain uses TRBV18 and TRBJ1-1, with TRBD1 identical over 7 bases. CDR3 length equals 13 residues. Germline assignment: CDR1 KGHSH and CDR2 LQKENI. The ends lost 5 bases at V and 7 bases at J; junction bases unmatched: 7. The CDR3 loop is CASSFDREIEAFF. CDR3 DNA: TGTGCCAGCTCATTTGACAGGGAGATTGAAGCTTTCTTT.

This sequence joins TRBV3-1 (or the pseudogene TRBV3-2) and TRBJ2-5; TRBD2 aligns across 11 bases. Germline V gives CDR1 LGHDT, CDR2 YNNKEL (reference sequence). There are 18 residues in the CDR3. V lost 0 bases and J lost 1; bases outside the gene matches: 7. As DNA, the CDR3 is TGTGCCAGCAGCCAAGAGGTGAGGACTAGCGGGCTCCAAGAGACCCAGTACTTC. Translated, it gives CASSQEVRTSGLQETQYF.